This paragraph reports one TCR beta chain. This sample was taken from a study of T cell changes during pregnancy in multiple sclerosis. This table comes from immunoSEQ multiplex PCR, and its TCRdb copy is limited to in-frame clones, with some not included. The table shows about 73,000 clones, with around 92% occurring only once. Sequencing used peripheral blood, obtained in the third trimester of pregnancy. This clonotype originated in a female donor in good health, enrolled as a control in a pregnancy study.

The CDR3 nucleotides read TGTGCCTGGAGTGTACCGTATAGCGGGGACTACGAGCAGTACTTC. Translation gives CAWSVPYSGDYEQYF. The V call is TRBV30, the J call TRBJ2-7; 8 bases line up with TRBD2. Trimming cost V 0 bases and J 3 bases; bases outside gene matches: 7. This CDR3 spans 15 amino acids. CDR1 GTSNPN and CDR2 SVGIG come from the germline V gene (reference sequence).